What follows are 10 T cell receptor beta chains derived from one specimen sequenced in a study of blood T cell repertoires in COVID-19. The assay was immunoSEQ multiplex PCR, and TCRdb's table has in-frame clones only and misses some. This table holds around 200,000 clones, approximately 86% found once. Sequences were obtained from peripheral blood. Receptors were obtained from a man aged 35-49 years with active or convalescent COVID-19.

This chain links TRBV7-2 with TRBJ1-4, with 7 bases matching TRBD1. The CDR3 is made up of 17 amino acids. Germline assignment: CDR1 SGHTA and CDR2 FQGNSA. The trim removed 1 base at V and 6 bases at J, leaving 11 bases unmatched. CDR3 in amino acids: CASSLDPPGQYYEKLFF. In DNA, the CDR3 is TGTGCCAGCAGCTTAGATCCGCCGGGACAGTATTATGAAAAACTGTTTTTT.

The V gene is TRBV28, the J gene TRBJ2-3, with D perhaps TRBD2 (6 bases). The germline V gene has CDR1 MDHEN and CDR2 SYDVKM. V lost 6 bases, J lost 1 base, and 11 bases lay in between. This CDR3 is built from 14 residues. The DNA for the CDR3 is TGTGCCAGCAGAGTGGGCGGGGGCACAGATACGCAGTATTTT. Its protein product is CASRVGGGTDTQYF.

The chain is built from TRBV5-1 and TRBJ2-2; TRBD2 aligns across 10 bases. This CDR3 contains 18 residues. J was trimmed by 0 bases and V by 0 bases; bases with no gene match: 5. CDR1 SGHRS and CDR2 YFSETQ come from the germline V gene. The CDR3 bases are TGCGCCAGCAGCTTGGAGGGTAGCGGGGGGCCGAACACCGGGGAGCTGTTTTTT. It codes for CASSLEGSGGPNTGELFF.

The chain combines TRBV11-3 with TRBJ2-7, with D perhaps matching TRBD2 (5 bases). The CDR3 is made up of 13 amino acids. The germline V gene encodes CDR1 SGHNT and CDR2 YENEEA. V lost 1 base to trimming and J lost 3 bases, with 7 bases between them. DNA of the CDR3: TGTGCCAGCAGCTTAGGACGGGACTACGAGCAGTACTTC. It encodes CASSLGRDYEQYF. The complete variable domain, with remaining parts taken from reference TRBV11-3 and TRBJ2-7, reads EAGVVQSPRYKIIEKKQPVAFWCNPISGHNTLYWYLQNLGQGPELLIRYENEEAVDDSQLPKDRFSAERLKGVDSTLKIQPAELGDSAVYLCASSLGRDYEQYFGPGTRLTVT.

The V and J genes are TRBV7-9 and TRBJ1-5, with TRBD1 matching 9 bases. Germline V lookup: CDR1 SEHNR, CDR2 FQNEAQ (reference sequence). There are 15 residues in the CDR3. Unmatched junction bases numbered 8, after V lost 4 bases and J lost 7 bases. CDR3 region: CASSSRDRVGQPQHF. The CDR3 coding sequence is TGTGCCAGCAGCTCCCGGGACAGGGTCGGGCAGCCCCAGCATTTT.

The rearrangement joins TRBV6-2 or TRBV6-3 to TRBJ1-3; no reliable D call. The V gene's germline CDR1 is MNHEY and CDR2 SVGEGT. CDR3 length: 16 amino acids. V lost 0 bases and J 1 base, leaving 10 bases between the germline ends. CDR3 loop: CASSYSYVRSGNTIYF. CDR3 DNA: TGTGCCAGCAGTTACTCATACGTCAGATCTGGAAACACCATATATTTT.

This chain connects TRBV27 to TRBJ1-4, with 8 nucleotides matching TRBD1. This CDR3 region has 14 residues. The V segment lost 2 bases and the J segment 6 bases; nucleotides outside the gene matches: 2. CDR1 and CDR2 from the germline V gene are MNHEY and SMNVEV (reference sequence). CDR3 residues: CASSLQGAHEKLFF. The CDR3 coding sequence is TGTGCCAGCAGTTTACAGGGGGCGCATGAAAAACTGTTTTTT. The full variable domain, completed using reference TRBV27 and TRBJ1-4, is EAQVTQNPRYLITVTGKKLTVTCSQNMNHEYMSWYRQDPGLGLRQIYYSMNVEVTDKGDVPEGYKVSRKEKRNFPLILESPSPNQTSLYFCASSLQGAHEKLFFGSGTQLSVL.

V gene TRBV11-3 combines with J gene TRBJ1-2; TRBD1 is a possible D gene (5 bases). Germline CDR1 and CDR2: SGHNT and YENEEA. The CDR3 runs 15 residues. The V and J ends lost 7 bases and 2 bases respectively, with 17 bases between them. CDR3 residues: CASIDSSANNYGYTF. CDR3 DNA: TGTGCCAGCATTGACAGTTCAGCTAACAACTATGGCTACACCTTC.

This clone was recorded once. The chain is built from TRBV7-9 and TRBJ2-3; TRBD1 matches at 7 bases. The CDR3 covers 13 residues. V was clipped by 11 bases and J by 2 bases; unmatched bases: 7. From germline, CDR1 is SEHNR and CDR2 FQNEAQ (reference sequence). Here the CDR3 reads CAAEGQDTDTQYF. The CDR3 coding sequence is TGTGCCGCAGAAGGACAGGACACAGATACGCAGTATTTT.

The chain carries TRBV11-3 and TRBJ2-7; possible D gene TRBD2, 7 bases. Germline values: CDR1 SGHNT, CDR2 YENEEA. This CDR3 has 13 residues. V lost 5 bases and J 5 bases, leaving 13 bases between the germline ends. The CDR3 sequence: CASSPGGANEQYF. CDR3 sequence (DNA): TGTGCCAGCAGCCCTGGGGGGGCAAACGAGCAGTACTTC. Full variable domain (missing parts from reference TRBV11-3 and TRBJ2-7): EAGVVQSPRYKIIEKKQPVAFWCNPISGHNTLYWYLQNLGQGPELLIRYENEEAVDDSQLPKDRFSAERLKGVDSTLKIQPAELGDSAVYLCASSPGGANEQYFGPGTRLTVT.